The 27 T cell receptor beta chains below come from one sample, sequenced in a study of shared clonotypes between healthy human individuals. Some clones are missing from TCRdb's copy, which holds only in-frame ones; the method was immunoSEQ multiplex PCR. The sample holds about a million clones, approximately 77% seen once. The sequenced sample was memory CD4+ T cells from PBMCs. The subset denotes: CD45RA-negative fraction. All receptors come from a man younger than 35 in good health. Some clones in this sample may be carry-over from other donors' samples.

About this clone: An end of the junction differs from the germline gene, which may be a read error. The chain joins TRBV7-2 to TRBJ1-3; D might be TRBD1 (5 bases). This CDR3 spans 16 amino acids. CDR1 is SGHTA and CDR2 is FQGNSA in the germline V gene. CDR3 DNA: TGCGCCAGCAGCCAGGCAACACCGGGACTGGGAGACACCATATATTTT. Its protein is CASSQATPGLGDTIYF.

This clone was detected a few times. This chain uses TRBV28 with TRBJ2-5, with 9 bases identical to TRBD2. The CDR3 consists of 19 residues. The V gene's germline CDR1 is MDHEN and CDR2 SYDVKM. The ends lost 1 base at V and 3 bases at J; junction bases unmatched: 15. CDR3 in DNA: TGTGCCAGCAGTTTATCGGTCTGGGGGCTAGCGGGAATTAAAGAGACCCAGTACTTC. This encodes CASSLSVWGLAGIKETQYF.

Only a few counts were recorded for this clone. The chain employs TRBV5-1 and TRBJ2-1; D is perhaps TRBD2 (5 bases). The length of the CDR3 is 15 residues. Germline V gene sequence: CDR1 SGHRS, CDR2 YFSETQ. Trimming took off 6 bases at V and 0 bases at J, with 13 bases between the two ends. The CDR3 sequence is CASTGIKSSYNEQFF. CDR3 bases: TGCGCCAGCACCGGGATTAAGAGCTCCTACAATGAGCAGTTCTTC.

The chain employs TRBV7-6 and TRBJ2-7; TRBD2 matches 8 bases. This CDR3 has 16 residues. V lost 3 bases to trimming and J lost 2 bases; unmatched junction nucleotides: 9. The germline gives CDR1 SGHVS, CDR2 FNYEAQ. Written as DNA, the CDR3 is TGTGCCAGCAGCTTGGGCAGCGGGAGTAGGGCCTACGAGCAGTACTTC. This codes for CASSLGSGSRAYEQYF.

The chain couples TRBV30 to TRBJ2-7; 11 nucleotides match TRBD1. J was trimmed by 2 bases and V by 2 bases; bases with no gene match: 5. This CDR3 comprises 15 residues. Germline values: CDR1 GTSNPN, CDR2 SVGIG (reference sequence). CDR3 in DNA: TGTGCCTGGAGTTTCGGGACAGGGGGTCCCTACGAGCAGTACTTC. It translates to CAWSFGTGGPYEQYF.

This clone has more than one count but fewer than ten. V and J are TRBV27 and TRBJ1-5; 7 nucleotides align to TRBD1. Trimming cost V 6 bases and J 2 bases; bases outside gene matches: 10. CDR3 length equals 16 residues. Germline CDR1 and CDR2: MNHEY and SMNVEV (reference sequence). The CDR3 DNA is TGTGCCAGCAGGCGAGGAGGGGGCCTCGGCAATCAGCCCCAGCATTTT. This encodes CASRRGGGLGNQPQHF.

The rearrangement joins TRBV2 to TRBJ1-6; D is unresolved. Germline lookup yields CDR1 SNHLY and CDR2 FYNNEI. The V and J ends lost 4 bases and 9 bases respectively, with 10 bases between them. This CDR3 comprises 13 residues. CDR3 sequence: CASSGEVSSPLHF. CDR3 nucleotides: TGTGCCAGCAGTGGGGAGGTTAGTTCACCCCTCCACTTT.

The chain combines TRBV15 with TRBJ2-1, with D maybe TRBD2 (5 bases). The CDR3 covers 11 residues. Trimming removed 5 bases at V and 9 bases at J, with 8 bases between. The germline gives CDR1 LNHNV, CDR2 YYDKDF (reference sequence). The CDR3 nucleotides read TGTGCCACCAGCTTCGGGGTTGAGCAGTTCTTC. This codes for CATSFGVEQFF.

V gene TRBV7-9 combines with J gene TRBJ2-5, with D unclear. This CDR3 comprises 11 residues. Germline loops: CDR1 SEHNR, CDR2 FQNEAQ (reference sequence). V was clipped by 8 bases and J by 5 bases, with 9 bases between them. DNA for the CDR3: TGTGCCAGCGAGGCCACTGAGACCCAGTACTTC. This translates into CASEATETQYF.

The rearrangement links TRBV25-1 to TRBJ2-2; D might be TRBD2 (5 bases). Between the trimmed V and J ends, which lost 1 base and 7 bases, there was a span of 16 bases. Germline V gene lookup returns CDR1 MGHDK and CDR2 SYGVNS. The CDR3 consists of 16 residues. In DNA, the CDR3 is TGTGCCAGCAGTGAATTGGCTAGTGGCGAGGGCGGGGAGCTGTTTTTT. Translated: CASSELASGEGGELFF.

Note on this clone: One junction end does not reproduce the germline sequence, and a read error may be involved. V is TRBV19 and J is TRBJ1-5; D ambiguous. The CDR3 totals 13 residues. Germline V gene data show CDR1 as LNHDA and CDR2 as SQIVND (reference sequence). The CDR3 DNA is TGTGCCAGTAGAATAGGGTTAAATCAGCCCCAGCATTTT. Protein sequence: CASRIGLNQPQHF.

J is TRBJ2-7 and V is TRBV2, with 8 nucleotides matching TRBD2. CDR1 is SNHLY, CDR2 FYNNEI, per germline. With 1 base clipped from V and 2 bases from J, the junction kept 4 bases outside the gene matches. CDR3 size: 15 residues. The CDR3 nucleotides are TGTGCCAGCAGTGAAGGAGGCGGGAGGACCTACGAGCAGTACTTC. Its protein product is CASSEGGGRTYEQYF.

The chain couples TRBV6-1 to TRBJ1-1, with a weak D call TRBD1 (5 bases). The CDR3 extends over 15 amino acids. The V gene lost 7 bases and the J gene lost 0 bases, with 15 bases spanning the gap. CDR1 is MNHNS and CDR2 is SASEGT in the germline V gene. The CDR3 region has the DNA TGTGCCAGCACCGCGGGGGACTATATGAACACTGAAGCTTTCTTT. Protein: CASTAGDYMNTEAFF.

J is TRBJ1-2 and V is TRBV18; D is unresolved. The V gene's germline CDR1 is KGHSH and CDR2 LQKENI. With 6 bases removed from V and 1 base from J, the gap between germline ends came to 15 bases. This CDR3 spans 15 amino acids. CDR3 sequence reads: CASSYSTLFNYGYTF. The CDR3 DNA reads TGTGCCAGCTCGTACAGCACCCTATTTAACTATGGCTACACCTTC. Drawing the rest from reference TRBV18 and TRBJ1-2, the complete variable domain is NAGVMQNPRHLVRRRGQEARLRCSPMKGHSHVYWYRQLPEEGLKFMVYLQKENIIDESGMPKERFSAEFPKEGPSILRIQQVVRGDSAAYFCASSYSTLFNYGYTFGSGTRLTVV.

The V call is TRBV28, the J call TRBJ1-1, with 7 positions matching TRBD1. The CDR3 contains 15 residues. Per the germline V gene, CDR1 is MDHEN and CDR2 is SYDVKM. Trimming cost V 8 bases and J 5 bases; bases outside gene matches: 14. Here the CDR3 reads CASALAGGGQTEAFF. The CDR3 nucleotides are TGTGCCAGCGCACTAGCAGGGGGGGGCCAAACTGAAGCTTTCTTT.

This chain connects TRBV5-4 to TRBJ1-2; the match to TRBD1 covers 7 bases. Losses at the gene ends were 1 base for V and 5 bases for J; bases not matched to a gene: 8. CDR1 is SGHNT and CDR2 is YYREEE in the germline V gene (reference sequence). This CDR3 contains 15 residues. The CDR3 loop is CASSLYEGGQYGYTF. The CDR3 DNA follows: TGTGCCAGCAGCTTGTATGAGGGGGGACAGTATGGCTACACCTTC.

The chain links TRBV5-8 to TRBJ1-5, with TRBD1 as a possible D gene (6 bases). Trimming stripped 7 bases from V and 5 bases from J, with 19 bases between. The CDR3 totals 15 residues. The germline V gene has CDR1 SGHTS and CDR2 YDEGEE. The CDR3 protein is CASGGVDSLHQPQHF. CDR3 DNA sequence: TGTGCCAGCGGTGGTGTGGACAGCTTACATCAGCCCCAGCATTTT.

V is TRBV6-5 and J is TRBJ2-7, with a tentative D call TRBD2 (5 bases). Germline values: CDR1 MNHEY, CDR2 SVGAGI. CDR3 size: 13 residues. Trimming removed 6 bases at V and 0 bases at J, with 9 bases between. CDR3 in amino acids: CASREANSYEQYF. As DNA, the CDR3 is TGTGCCAGCAGGGAGGCCAACTCCTACGAGCAGTACTTC.

With regard to this clone: The sample carries other DNA sequences with the same CDR3. The rearrangement links TRBV29-1 to TRBJ2-4; no clear D. V was trimmed by 4 bases and J by 0 bases, leaving 4 bases between them. Germline V gene data show CDR1 as SQVTM and CDR2 as ANQGSEA. This CDR3 has 12 amino acids. The CDR3 coding sequence is TGCAGCGTTGGGGGAGCCAAAAACATTCAGTACTTC. This sequence encodes CSVGGAKNIQYF. Variable domain in full (rest from reference TRBV29-1 and TRBJ2-4): SAVISQKPSRDICQRGTSLTIQCQVDSQVTMMFWYRQQPGQSLTLIATANQGSEATYESGFVIDKFPISRPNLTFSTLTVSNMSPEDSSIYLCSVGGAKNIQYFGAGTRLSVL.

The CDR3 sequence is CSVDSWGSSYNEQFF. CDR3 DNA sequence: TGCAGCGTTGACAGTTGGGGGAGCTCCTACAATGAGCAGTTCTTC. The chain has TRBV29-1 and TRBJ2-1; possibly TRBD1 or TRBD2 for D (5 bases each). The CDR3 has 15 residues. Trimming stripped 3 bases from V and 0 bases from J, with 12 bases between. Germline V gene sequence: CDR1 SQVTM, CDR2 ANQGSEA.

V and J are TRBV5-1 and TRBJ2-1; D uncertain. Per the germline V gene, CDR1 is SGHRS and CDR2 is YFSETQ. V was trimmed by 1 base and J by 7 bases, leaving 9 bases between them. The CDR3 length is 13 residues. The CDR3 is CASSLSPGNEQFF. CDR3 DNA sequence: TGCGCCAGCAGCTTGAGTCCCGGTAATGAGCAGTTCTTC.

This clone was counted a single time. The CDR3 region is CASGSTMGSYGYTF. The CDR3, as DNA: TGTGCCAGCGGGAGTACAATGGGCAGTTATGGCTACACCTTC. J is TRBJ1-2 and V is TRBV7-2; D uncertain. The CDR3 length is 14 residues. The germline V and J ends were trimmed by 8 bases and 5 bases, with 18 bases remaining between them. CDR1 and CDR2 from the germline V gene are SGHTA and FQGNSA. Looking up the rest from reference TRBV7-2 and TRBJ1-2 gives the full variable domain: GAGVSQSPSNKVTEKGKDVELRCDPISGHTALYWYRQSLGQGLEFLIYFQGNSAPDKSGLPSDRFSAERTGGSVSTLTIQRTQQEDSAVYLCASGSTMGSYGYTFGSGTRLTVV.

This clone was detected many times. Distinct nucleotide sequences in the sample also encode this CDR3. The chain couples TRBV7-2 to TRBJ2-5; D not certain. This CDR3 is built from 12 residues. Trimming left V 0 bases short and J 5 bases short, with 4 bases between. The germline CDR1 and CDR2 sequences are SGHTA and FQGNSA. The CDR3 here is CASSLAGETQYF. In DNA, the CDR3 is TGTGCCAGCAGCTTAGCAGGGGAGACCCAGTACTTC.

The gene calls are TRBV18 and TRBJ1-2; the D gene is possibly TRBD1 (5 bases). From germline, CDR1 is KGHSH and CDR2 LQKENI. V was pared by 4 bases and J by 2 bases, with 11 bases between. This CDR3 region has 14 residues. The CDR3 reads CASSLTWGNYGYTF. For the CDR3, the DNA is TGTGCCAGCTCACTAACGTGGGGGAACTATGGCTACACCTTC.

The genes are TRBV14 and TRBJ2-6; the D gene is possibly TRBD1 (6 bases). The CDR3 is made up of 20 amino acids. CDR1 and CDR2 (germline): SGHDN, FVKESK. Trimming took 0 bases from V and 0 from J, leaving 18 bases between them. Written as DNA, the CDR3 is TGTGCCAGCAGCCAAGACGGGCCACTAAGGGGGAGCTCTGGGGCCAACGTCCTGACTTTC. The encoded protein is CASSQDGPLRGSSGANVLTF. Full variable domain (remainder filled in from reference TRBV14 and TRBJ2-6): EAGVTQFPSHSVIEKGQTVTLRCDPISGHDNLYWYRRVMGKEIKFLLHFVKESKQDESGMPNNRFLAERTGGTYSTLKVQPAELEDSGVYFCASSQDGPLRGSSGANVLTFGAGSRLTVL.

Regarding this clone: Other DNA sequences within the sample encode an identical CDR3. The rearrangement links TRBV28 to TRBJ1-2; D unresolved. Germline CDR1 MDHEN, CDR2 SYDVKM. CDR3 size: 12 residues. V was pared by 2 bases and J by 4 bases, with 5 bases between. The CDR3 is CASSLSSYGYTF. In DNA, the CDR3 is TGTGCCAGCAGTTTAAGTAGCTATGGCTACACCTTC.

This clone appeared a few times. The chain recombines TRBV2 with TRBJ2-6; TRBD2 is a possible D gene (5 bases). The length of the CDR3 is 14 residues. Germline loops: CDR1 SNHLY, CDR2 FYNNEI. Between the trimmed V and J ends, which lost 6 bases and 2 bases, there was a span of 8 bases. CDR3 sequence: CASRRVTGANVLTF. CDR3 bases: TGTGCCAGCAGGAGGGTTACTGGGGCCAACGTCCTGACTTTC.